What follows are 31 T cell receptor beta chains derived from one specimen sequenced in a study of T cell changes during pregnancy in multiple sclerosis (dated by TCRdb to about 2019). The library was made by the immunoSEQ multiplex PCR assay. The table was pulled from immuneACCESS by TCRdb, which kept in-frame rearrangements only. Such tables lose some clones; where checked, under half of the loss comes from unresolved V genes, and the rest has no known cause. The sample table records tens of thousands of clones; roughly 90% of these occur just once. In total, the top ten clones hold 6.5% to 8.5% of the sample. This specimen was CD8+ T cells from peripheral blood mononuclear cells, taken in the third trimester of pregnancy. Every receptor here comes from a female donor with multiple sclerosis, enrolled in a pregnancy study.

The chain recombines TRBV4-2 with TRBJ2-5, with a tentative D call TRBD2 (6 bases). The CDR3 is made up of 15 amino acids. V was clipped by 0 bases and J by 5 bases, with 13 bases between them. Germline V gene lookup returns CDR1 LGHNA and CDR2 YNFKEQ. CDR3 DNA sequence: TGTGCCAGCAGCCAAGATCTTACTAGCTTGGAGACCCAGTACTTC. This translates into CASSQDLTSLETQYF.

The chain is built from TRBV4-3 and TRBJ1-1; TRBD1 might be the D (5 bases). Germline V CDR1 and CDR2: LGHNA, YSLEER. Trimming took off 0 bases at V and 3 bases at J, with 17 bases between the two ends. The CDR3 extends over 17 amino acids. As DNA, the CDR3 is TGCGCCAGCAGCCAAGACGTTTGGGACGGGGAGGACACTGAAGCTTTCTTT. Amino acid sequence: CASSQDVWDGEDTEAFF.

Relative to its sample, this clone is medium-sized. The chain is built from TRBV15 and TRBJ1-4, with D maybe TRBD1 (6 bases). Deletions cut 0 bases from V and 7 bases from J, with 12 bases between. Germline V gene sequence: CDR1 LNHNV, CDR2 YYDKDF (reference sequence). This CDR3 is 15 amino acids long. As DNA, the CDR3 is TGTGCCACCAGCAGAGAAGGGCAGGGGAGTGAAAAACTGTTTTTT. Translated: CATSREGQGSEKLFF.

The rearrangement joins TRBV11-2 to TRBJ1-1; 7 bases match TRBD1. The V gene end was trimmed by 5 bases and the J gene end by 3 bases; junction bases not matched to a gene: 9. The CDR3 loop spans 15 amino acids. Germline V CDR1 and CDR2: SGHAT, FQNNGV. CDR3 nucleotides: TGTGCCAGCAGCACTCCCCCAGACAGGGACACTGAAGCTTTCTTT. This translates into CASSTPPDRDTEAFF.

V is TRBV5-1 and J is TRBJ2-7; TRBD2 agrees at 8 bases. This CDR3 has 16 residues. CDR1 and CDR2 from the germline V gene are SGHRS and YFSETQ. The junction had 5 bases not matched to a gene; V was cut back by 0 bases and J by 0 bases. The CDR3 DNA reads as TGCGCCAGCAGCTTGGGGGGTAGCGGGACCTCCTACGAGCAGTACTTC. It yields the protein CASSLGGSGTSYEQYF. Supplemented by reference TRBV5-1 and TRBJ2-7, the full variable domain reads KAGVTQTPRYLIKTRGQQVTLSCSPISGHRSVSWYQQTPGQGLQFLFEYFSETQRNKGNFPGRFSGRQFSNSRSEMNVSTLELGDSALYLCASSLGGSGTSYEQYFGPGTRLTVT.

The chain couples TRBV5-8 to TRBJ2-3; the match to TRBD2 covers 9 bases. The CDR3 contains 14 residues. The V segment lost 2 bases and the J segment 3 bases; nucleotides outside the gene matches: 1. Germline V CDR1 and CDR2: SGHTS, YDEGEE. For the CDR3, the DNA is TGTGCCAGCAGCTTCGGACTAGCGACAGATACGCAGTATTTT. It codes for CASSFGLATDTQYF.

The chain employs TRBV7-3 and TRBJ2-1; TRBD2 agrees at 7 bases. The J segment lost 0 bases and the V segment lost 1 base, leaving 6 bases of the junction unmatched. This CDR3 contains 17 residues. Germline assignment: CDR1 SGHTA and CDR2 FQGTGA. The CDR3 spells CASSLRGGSTSYNEQFF. CDR3 DNA sequence: TGTGCCAGCAGCTTAAGGGGGGGGAGTACCTCCTACAATGAGCAGTTCTTC.

This sequence joins TRBV27 and TRBJ1-3; 7 nucleotides agree with TRBD1. Germline V gives CDR1 MNHEY, CDR2 SMNVEV (reference sequence). CDR3 length: 15 residues. V was clipped by 2 bases and J by 2 bases; unmatched bases: 3. The CDR3 nucleotides are TGTGCCAGCAGTTTAACAGGGGCCCCTGGAAACACCATATATTTT. Translated, it gives CASSLTGAPGNTIYF.

In its sample, this clone was seen once. This rearrangement joins TRBV27 to TRBJ2-7; 8 nucleotides match TRBD2. Germline CDR1 MNHEY, CDR2 SMNVEV (reference sequence). This CDR3 is built from 14 residues. The V and J ends lost 6 bases and 5 bases, in that order; junction bases with no gene match: 9. The CDR3 loop reads CASRKPGLEDEQYF. CDR3 DNA: TGTGCCAGCAGGAAACCGGGACTAGAGGACGAGCAGTACTTC.

This chain joins TRBV28 and TRBJ2-2; 10 bases align to TRBD2. V dropped 3 bases and J dropped 2; count of bases not matched to a gene: 12. Looked up from germline, CDR1 is MDHEN and CDR2 is SYDVKM. There are 19 residues in the CDR3. CDR3 nucleotide sequence: TGTGCCAGCAGTTTCCCTACAGCGGGGGGGGAATTTAACACCGGGGAGCTGTTTTTT. Protein product: CASSFPTAGGEFNTGELFF.

This sequence joins TRBV28 and TRBJ1-1, with TRBD1 matching over 9 bases. V lost 0 bases to trimming and J lost 1 base; unmatched junction nucleotides: 0. Germline V gene data show CDR1 as MDHEN and CDR2 as SYDVKM. CDR3 size: 15 residues. This CDR3 reads CASSLWTGGNTEAFF. CDR3 coding DNA: TGTGCCAGCAGTTTATGGACAGGGGGGAACACTGAAGCTTTCTTT.

The chain carries TRBV5-6 and TRBJ2-7; no clear D gene. The germline V gene has CDR1 SGHDT and CDR2 YYEEEE. This CDR3 spans 14 amino acids. Trimming cost V 0 bases and J 7 bases, with 14 bases left between them. The CDR3 loop reads CASSLDRTVEEQYF. The CDR3 DNA reads as TGTGCCAGCAGCTTGGATAGAACAGTCGAGGAGCAGTACTTC.

A single count supports this clone. This chain joins TRBV10-3 and TRBJ2-1; D perhaps matches TRBD1 (6 bases). Trimming left V 1 base short and J 11 bases short, with 15 bases between. This CDR3 has 14 amino acids. Per germline, CDR1 ENHRY and CDR2 SYGVKD. The CDR3 DNA reads as TGTGCCATCAGTGAGTTGGACAGCCTCCTACAGCAGTTCTTC. Translating it yields CAISELDSLLQQFF.

The chain has TRBV30 and TRBJ1-5; TRBD1 agrees at 10 bases. After removal of 1 base from V and 6 bases from J, the junction contained 3 bases not matched to a gene. This CDR3 is 14 amino acids long. Germline CDR1 is GTSNPN and CDR2 is SVGIG (reference sequence). In nucleotides, the CDR3 is TGTGCCTGGAGTGAAGGGACAGGGGTTCAGCCCCAGCATTTT. Its protein is CAWSEGTGVQPQHF.

This clone was recorded only once. The rearrangement links TRBV4-1 to TRBJ2-3; 13 bases map to TRBD2. The CDR3 sequence is 16 residues long. Trimming cost V 3 bases and J 9 bases; bases outside gene matches: 9. CDR1 and CDR2 (germline): MGHRA, YSYEKL. The CDR3 nucleotides are TGCGCCAGCAGCCAGGGACTAGCGGGACCAGTGGAGACGCAGTATTTT. It codes for CASSQGLAGPVETQYF.

The rearrangement uses TRBV6-5 and TRBJ1-1, with D tentatively TRBD1 (6 bases). Germline loops: CDR1 MNHEY, CDR2 SVGAGI. The CDR3 length is 15 residues. Trimming left V 5 bases short and J 0 bases short, with 13 bases between. The CDR3 spells CASSPNREMNTEAFF. CDR3 sequence (DNA): TGTGCCAGCAGTCCAAACAGGGAAATGAACACTGAAGCTTTCTTT.

The CDR3 is CASSQGLAGADTQYF. DNA for the CDR3: TGTGCCAGCAGCCAAGGACTAGCGGGAGCAGATACGCAGTATTTT. The chain uses TRBV4-2 and TRBJ2-3, with 12 bases that match TRBD2. The junction had 0 bases not matched to a gene; V was cut back by 1 base and J by 4 bases. This CDR3 region has 15 residues. Looked up from germline, CDR1 is LGHNA and CDR2 is YNFKEQ.

This clone was picked up one time. The rearrangement uses TRBV9 and TRBJ2-3; 9 bases fit TRBD2. Germline V gene sequence: CDR1 SGDLS, CDR2 YYNGEE. V shed 4 bases, J shed 5 bases, and the junction held 2 bases outside the gene matches. The CDR3 length is 13 residues. The CDR3 sequence is CASSLSGRDTQYF. Written as DNA, the CDR3 is TGTGCCAGCAGCCTTAGCGGGAGAGATACGCAGTATTTT.

This chain links TRBV18 with TRBJ2-3; D might be TRBD1 (5 bases). The CDR3 length is 15 residues. Between the trimmed V and J ends, which lost 6 bases and 0 bases, there was a span of 13 bases. Per the germline V gene, CDR1 is KGHSH and CDR2 is LQKENI. The CDR3 sequence is CASSLPRESTDTQYF. CDR3 in DNA: TGTGCCAGCTCTTTACCCAGGGAAAGCACAGATACGCAGTATTTT.

V gene TRBV5-6 combines with J gene TRBJ1-5; no firm D call. Per the germline V gene, CDR1 is SGHDT and CDR2 is YYEEEE. The CDR3 loop spans 15 amino acids. With 0 bases removed from V and 5 bases from J, the gap between germline ends came to 12 bases. CDR3 in amino acids: CASSLGAIGDQPQHF. The CDR3 region has the DNA TGTGCCAGCAGCTTGGGGGCGATCGGGGATCAGCCCCAGCATTTT.

The chain uses TRBV9 and TRBJ2-7, with 9 bases aligning to TRBD1. After removal of 3 bases from V and 6 bases from J, the junction contained 4 bases not matched to a gene. Germline CDR1 is SGDLS and CDR2 is YYNGEE. The CDR3 extends over 13 amino acids. CDR3 bases: TGTGCCAGCAGCGCAAGACAGGGGGGCGAGCAGTACTTC. Translation: CASSARQGGEQYF.

This chain connects TRBV7-2 to TRBJ2-1; 7 positions match TRBD2. The CDR3 has 14 residues. Unmatched junction bases numbered 6, after V lost 1 base and J lost 9 bases. Germline CDR1 reads SGHTA; CDR2 reads FQGNSA. CDR3 in amino acids: CASSLVFSGSEQFF. In DNA, the CDR3 is TGTGCCAGCAGCTTAGTTTTTAGCGGGTCTGAGCAGTTCTTC.

J is TRBJ1-2 and V is TRBV27; 8 nucleotides line up with TRBD1. V shed 8 bases and J 7 bases; nucleotides not matched to a gene: 21. Germline assignment: CDR1 MNHEY and CDR2 SMNVEV (reference sequence). The CDR3 has 17 amino acids. CDR3 sequence reads: CASAMGPHQGALGGYTF. In DNA form, the CDR3 reads TGTGCCAGCGCAATGGGGCCTCATCAGGGGGCGCTGGGTGGCTACACCTTC.

The chain combines TRBV27 with TRBJ2-7; D possibly corresponds to TRBD2 (6 bases). In germline, CDR1 is MNHEY, CDR2 SMNVEV (reference sequence). CDR3 length equals 14 residues. Trimming removed 3 bases from V and 4 bases from J, with 13 bases in between. DNA for the CDR3: TGTGCCAGCAGTTTCGACCCGGGGGTTTACGAGCAGTACTTC. Its protein is CASSFDPGVYEQYF.

This clone was observed a single time. V is TRBV10-3 and J is TRBJ1-5, with D possibly being TRBD1 (6 bases). CDR1 and CDR2 from the germline V gene are ENHRY and SYGVKD. Trimming removed 4 bases at V and 4 bases at J, with 8 bases between. CDR3 length equals 13 residues. The CDR3 sequence: CAISGQGNQPQHF. The CDR3 DNA reads as TGTGCCATCAGTGGGCAGGGGAATCAGCCCCAGCATTTT.

As regards this clone: Other DNA variants within this sample encode the same CDR3. The chain couples TRBV2 to TRBJ1-5; D is unresolved. This CDR3 spans 13 amino acids. CDR1 is SNHLY, CDR2 FYNNEI, per germline. Between the trimmed V and J ends, which lost 6 bases and 7 bases, there was a span of 13 bases. The DNA of the CDR3 is TGTGCCAGCAGCAATCCGAGCGTCCAGCCCCAGCATTTT. Translating it yields CASSNPSVQPQHF.

This clone came up once. The chain is built from TRBV7-6 and TRBJ2-1; 7 nucleotides line up with TRBD2. Looked up from germline, CDR1 is SGHVS and CDR2 is FNYEAQ. There are 15 residues in the CDR3. The ends lost 2 bases at V and 3 bases at J; junction bases unmatched: 4. The CDR3 region is CASSLKAGYYNEQFF. CDR3 sequence (DNA): TGTGCCAGCAGCTTAAAAGCGGGATACTACAATGAGCAGTTCTTC.

The V and J genes are TRBV4-1 and TRBJ1-2; D is undetermined. Germline V lookup: CDR1 MGHRA, CDR2 YSYEKL. This CDR3 has 12 residues. Trimming took 4 bases from V and 6 from J, leaving 9 bases between them. In DNA, the CDR3 is TGCGCCAGCAGCCTTAGTGGTAATGGCTACACCTTC. Amino acid sequence: CASSLSGNGYTF.

The chain combines TRBV28 with TRBJ2-7; TRBD1 might be the D (7 bases). This CDR3 has 17 amino acids. Trimming removed 1 base at V and 0 bases at J, with 16 bases between. CDR1 is MDHEN, CDR2 SYDVKM, per germline. The CDR3 coding sequence is TGTGCCAGCAGTTTATTAAGGAGCAGGGGGGCCTCCTACGAGCAGTACTTC. Its translation is CASSLLRSRGASYEQYF.

The chain is built from TRBV28 and TRBJ2-1; 8 bases are shared with TRBD2. Germline trimming cut 7 bases from V and 0 bases from J; bases unmatched to any gene: 8. The CDR3 has 16 residues. Germline V lookup: CDR1 MDHEN, CDR2 SYDVKM. In nucleotides, the CDR3 is TGTGCCAGCACCACCGGCGGGGGGAGCTCCTACAATGAGCAGTTCTTC. This gives the protein CASTTGGGSSYNEQFF.

The V and J genes are TRBV7-8 and TRBJ2-7; 10 bases line up with TRBD1. This CDR3 spans 15 amino acids. The V gene end was trimmed by 0 bases and the J gene end by 6 bases; junction bases not matched to a gene: 5. CDR1 and CDR2 from the germline V gene are SGHVS and FQNEAQ. The CDR3 region is CASSLADRGRPEQYF. The CDR3 nucleotides read TGTGCCAGCAGCTTAGCAGACAGGGGGCGCCCCGAGCAGTACTTC. Drawing the rest from reference TRBV7-8 and TRBJ2-7, the complete variable domain is GAGVSQSPRYKVAKRGQDVALRCDPISGHVSLFWYQQALGQGPEFLTYFQNEAQLDKSGLPSDRFFAERPEGSVSTLKIQRTQQEDSAVYLCASSLADRGRPEQYFGPGTRLTVT.